The rows below give T cell receptor beta chains drawn from one sample of a study of vaccination effects on CD4 cells after COVID-19. Using immunoSEQ multiplex PCR, the repertoire was profiled, and TCRdb retains in-frame clones only, with some absent. The sample includes 20,000 to 30,000 clones, about 70% of them seen just once. The antigens of these receptors remain unknown. The source was CD4+ T cells from PBMCs cultured with SARS-CoV-2 spike peptides, collected after COVID-19 vaccination. The receptor source for this set is a human donor who received a COVID-19 vaccine. The CDR3 runs from the conserved cysteine through the conserved F or W.

v_call: TRBV5-1; j_call: TRBJ1-2; cdr3_length: 13; cdr3_aa: CASSLSGDVGYTF
v_call: TRBV5-1; j_call: TRBJ1-2; cdr3_length: 13; cdr3_aa: CASSLQGDDGYTF
v_call: TRBV3-1/TRBV3-2; j_call: TRBJ2-1; cdr3_length: 11; cdr3_aa: CASSQLGEQFF
v_call: TRBV30; j_call: TRBJ2-3; cdr3_length: 15; cdr3_aa: CAWGGASPSTDTQYF
v_call: TRBV7-9; j_call: TRBJ2-4; cdr3_length: 15; cdr3_aa: CASSLAGATKNIQYF
v_call: TRBV30; j_call: TRBJ1-4; cdr3_length: 14; cdr3_aa: CAWSVGGSSEKLFF
v_call: TRBV6-5; j_call: TRBJ2-7; cdr3_length: 11; cdr3_aa: CAGRKGGEQYF
v_call: TRBV12-3/TRBV12-4; j_call: TRBJ1-1; cdr3_length: 12; cdr3_aa: CASSETNTEAFF
v_call: TRBV6-1; j_call: TRBJ2-7; cdr3_length: 13; cdr3_aa: CASSESLSYEQYF
v_call: TRBV6-5; j_call: TRBJ2-5; cdr3_length: 15; cdr3_aa: CASSYTTGARETQYF
v_call: TRBV6-1; j_call: TRBJ2-4; cdr3_length: 13; cdr3_aa: CASSEGGGNIQYF
v_call: TRBV6-5; j_call: TRBJ1-6; cdr3_length: 14; cdr3_aa: CASTSGTGASPLHF
v_call: TRBV24-1; j_call: TRBJ1-3; cdr3_length: 15; cdr3_aa: CATSEAGSSGNTIYF
v_call: TRBV5-4; j_call: TRBJ1-2; cdr3_length: 15; cdr3_aa: CASSSFGQGNYGYTF
v_call: TRBV27; j_call: TRBJ2-5; cdr3_length: 14; cdr3_aa: CASSKDRGQETQYF
v_call: TRBV24-1; j_call: TRBJ1-4; cdr3_length: 15; cdr3_aa: CATSEEGGYDEKLFF
v_call: TRBV7-8; j_call: TRBJ1-5; cdr3_length: 16; cdr3_aa: CASSLQGRGSNQPQHF
v_call: TRBV5-1; j_call: TRBJ2-1; cdr3_length: 16; cdr3_aa: CASRESLGGANNEQFF
v_call: TRBV5-1; j_call: TRBJ1-4; cdr3_length: 15; cdr3_aa: CASSPWDSPNEKLFF
v_call: TRBV29-1; j_call: TRBJ1-5; cdr3_length: 15; cdr3_aa: CSVRDGTNSNQPQHF
v_call: TRBV4-1; j_call: TRBJ2-7; cdr3_length: 15; cdr3_aa: CASSQDRRGVYEQYF
v_call: TRBV3-1/TRBV3-2; j_call: TRBJ1-2; cdr3_length: 16; cdr3_aa: CASSQGRMAGRSGYTF
v_call: TRBV24-1; j_call: TRBJ2-1; cdr3_length: 13; cdr3_aa: CATSDFSAVGQFF
v_call: TRBV6-5; j_call: TRBJ2-3; cdr3_length: 15; cdr3_aa: CASSLAGTGGDTQYF
v_call: TRBV5-1; j_call: TRBJ2-1; cdr3_length: 17; cdr3_aa: CASSLGLTSGSLNEQFF
v_call: TRBV2; j_call: TRBJ1-3; cdr3_length: 12; cdr3_aa: CARKGDGNTIYF
v_call: TRBV2; j_call: TRBJ1-1; cdr3_length: 14; cdr3_aa: CASSGTAPGTEAFF
v_call: TRBV18; j_call: TRBJ1-2; cdr3_length: 18; cdr3_aa: CASSPNDPGQGKTYGYTF
v_call: TRBV19; j_call: TRBJ1-2; cdr3_length: 13; cdr3_aa: CASSTDRGSSYTF
v_call: TRBV3-1/TRBV3-2; j_call: TRBJ2-3; cdr3_length: 15; cdr3_aa: CASSPTGTSTDTQYF
v_call: TRBV29-1; j_call: TRBJ1-4; cdr3_length: 12; cdr3_aa: CSVGKGGEKLFF
v_call: TRBV5-4; j_call: TRBJ1-1; cdr3_length: 16; cdr3_aa: CASSRSFRGMNTEAFF
v_call: TRBV5-1; j_call: TRBJ1-2; cdr3_length: 15; cdr3_aa: CASSLSTGTNYGYTF
v_call: TRBV27; j_call: TRBJ2-7; cdr3_length: 17; cdr3_aa: CASSWTPLAGSSYEQYF
v_call: TRBV6-5; j_call: TRBJ1-4; cdr3_length: 15; cdr3_aa: CASSDEDGFNEKLFF
v_call: TRBV27; j_call: TRBJ1-2; cdr3_length: 14; cdr3_aa: CASSLEGQGLGYTF
v_call: TRBV5-1; j_call: TRBJ2-1; cdr3_length: 18; cdr3_aa: CASSLTPKTLAAYNEQFF
v_call: TRBV10-1; j_call: TRBJ1-5; cdr3_length: 13; cdr3_aa: CASSESRGQPQHF
v_call: TRBV4-1; j_call: TRBJ2-3; cdr3_length: 17; cdr3_aa: CASSQVLAGLSTDTQYF
v_call: TRBV20-1; j_call: TRBJ1-1; cdr3_length: 18; cdr3_aa: CSASREAWEGPSYTEAFF
v_call: TRBV7-2; j_call: TRBJ1-2; cdr3_length: 17; cdr3_aa: CASSKQGGTGITHGYTF
v_call: TRBV6-2/TRBV6-3; j_call: TRBJ2-7; cdr3_length: 12; cdr3_aa: CASSSSPYEQYF
v_call: TRBV5-4; j_call: TRBJ2-1; cdr3_length: 13; cdr3_aa: CASSLGLGNEQFF
v_call: TRBV28; j_call: TRBJ1-2; cdr3_length: 13; cdr3_aa: CASSSNTGNGYTF
v_call: TRBV18; j_call: TRBJ2-5; cdr3_length: 15; cdr3_aa: CASSPIAGSQETQYF
v_call: TRBV11-3; j_call: TRBJ2-1; cdr3_length: 12; cdr3_aa: CASSLEDNEQFF
v_call: TRBV7-9; j_call: TRBJ1-4; cdr3_length: 14; cdr3_aa: CASSSGQGEEKLFF
v_call: TRBV18; j_call: TRBJ1-2; cdr3_length: 14; cdr3_aa: CASSPLSGAGGYTF
v_call: TRBV19; j_call: TRBJ2-7; cdr3_length: 17; cdr3_aa: CASSLGTSGEGMSEQYF
v_call: TRBV3-1/TRBV3-2; j_call: TRBJ2-1; cdr3_length: 16; cdr3_aa: CASSQPMGGRIHEQFF
v_call: TRBV5-1; j_call: TRBJ2-3; cdr3_length: 15; cdr3_aa: CASSLQGGDTDTQYF
v_call: TRBV19; j_call: TRBJ2-5; cdr3_length: 13; cdr3_aa: CASRGGGAETQYF
v_call: TRBV5-1; j_call: TRBJ2-2; cdr3_length: 13; cdr3_aa: CASSWSGPGELFF
v_call: TRBV18; j_call: TRBJ2-5; cdr3_length: 13; cdr3_aa: CASSPAQRETQYF